This passage covers 23 T cell receptor beta chains from one sample sequenced in a study of blood T cell repertoires in COVID-19. TCRdb keeps only in-frame clones here, not all; method: immunoSEQ multiplex PCR. The data contain under 250,000 clones, roughly 85% of them seen just once; the ten biggest clones take up 5.1%. The sample comprised peripheral blood. The receptors shown here come from a man aged 50 to 59 with COVID-19, enrolled during active disease.

The chain is built from TRBV19 and TRBJ2-5; 8 bases are shared with TRBD1. CDR3 length: 14 amino acids. V gave up 3 bases and J gave up 3 bases; unmatched junction bases: 3. Germline V gene lookup returns CDR1 LNHDA and CDR2 SQIVND (reference sequence). The DNA of the CDR3 is TGTGCCAGTAGTATGGGACAGGTGAAAGAGACCCAGTACTTC. Protein product: CASSMGQVKETQYF.

This chain connects TRBV2 to TRBJ1-1; D is unclear. V lost 0 bases and J 3 bases, leaving 11 bases between the germline ends. The CDR3 runs 15 residues. The germline V gene encodes CDR1 SNHLY and CDR2 FYNNEI. The CDR3 DNA reads as TGTGCCAGCAGTGAAGCTGCAGACGAGGACACTGAAGCTTTCTTT. It translates to CASSEAADEDTEAFF.

The chain has TRBV29-1 and TRBJ2-3; tentatively, D is TRBD2 (5 bases). From germline, CDR1 is SQVTM and CDR2 ANQGSEA. Deletions cut 2 bases from V and 0 bases from J, with 9 bases between. CDR3 size: 14 residues. The CDR3 is CSVESRASTDTQYF. In DNA form, the CDR3 reads TGCAGCGTTGAATCGAGGGCTAGCACAGATACGCAGTATTTT.

With respect to this clone: Since the CDR3 does not end with the conserved phenylalanine or tryptophan, this likely comes from a read error. The DNA is left out, because the CDR3 cannot be placed on it with certainty; the CDR3 is given as TCRdb lists it. This chain joins TRBV28 and TRBJ1-2; TRBD1 was called by the table and not checked on the DNA. Germline lookup yields CDR1 MDHEN and CDR2 SYDVKM. The CDR3 is 12 residues long, counting both termini. Here the CDR3 reads CASSLEDRGLDL.

The gene calls are TRBV5-4 and TRBJ1-3; 10 bases align to TRBD1. V was pared by 3 bases and J by 3 bases, with 6 bases of the junction left unmatched. In germline, CDR1 is SGHNT, CDR2 YYREEE (reference sequence). The CDR3 has 16 residues. The CDR3 protein is CASSSGDRGFGNTIYF. CDR3 sequence (DNA): TGTGCCAGCAGCTCAGGGGACAGGGGATTTGGAAACACCATATATTTT.

The J gene is TRBJ1-4, the V gene TRBV30; weak D call: TRBD1 (5 bases). Trimming removed 0 bases at V and 2 bases at J, with 7 bases between. The CDR3 extends over 14 amino acids. Germline lookup yields CDR1 GTSNPN and CDR2 SVGIG (reference sequence). The CDR3 loop reads CAWSVGGTNEKLFF. DNA for the CDR3: TGTGCCTGGAGTGTCGGGGGGACTAATGAAAAACTGTTTTTT.

This chain links TRBV9 with TRBJ1-6; a possible D gene is TRBD1 (5 bases). The CDR3 spans 16 residues. Trimming stripped 0 bases from V and 5 bases from J, with 12 bases between. CDR1 and CDR2 from the germline V gene are SGDLS and YYNGEE. The CDR3 nucleotides are TGTGCCAGCAGCGTAGTCCCGGGGGGGGATAATTCACCCCTCCACTTT. Amino acid sequence: CASSVVPGGDNSPLHF.

The chain joins TRBV4-2 to TRBJ2-5; D gene unclear. This CDR3 has 13 residues. Trimming left V 6 bases short and J 2 bases short, with 10 bases between. Germline loops: CDR1 LGHNA, CDR2 YNFKEQ. CDR3 nucleotides: TGTGCCAGCAGATTTAGTGAGCAAGAGACCCAGTACTTC. Its protein is CASRFSEQETQYF.

This rearrangement joins TRBV28 to TRBJ1-5, with TRBD1 matching over 10 bases. With 6 bases clipped from V and 6 bases from J, the junction kept 8 bases outside the gene matches. The CDR3 runs 15 residues. Per germline, CDR1 MDHEN and CDR2 SYDVKM. The CDR3 region is CASRTGGVGGQPQHF. In DNA form, the CDR3 reads TGTGCCAGCAGGACAGGGGGCGTGGGGGGTCAGCCCCAGCATTTT. Drawing the rest from reference TRBV28 and TRBJ1-5, the complete variable domain is DVKVTQSSRYLVKRTGEKVFLECVQDMDHENMFWYRQDPGLGLRLIYFSYDVKMKEKGDIPEGYSVSREKKERFSLILESASTNQTSMYLCASRTGGVGGQPQHFGDGTRLSIL.

V is TRBV19 and J is TRBJ1-1; TRBD1 agrees at 7 bases. The J segment lost 4 bases and the V segment lost 4 bases, leaving 6 bases of the junction unmatched. Germline V gene lookup returns CDR1 LNHDA and CDR2 SQIVND (reference sequence). The length of the CDR3 is 14 residues. CDR3 sequence: CASSSLGTVTEAFF. In nucleotides, the CDR3 is TGTGCCAGTAGTAGCCTAGGGACAGTCACTGAAGCTTTCTTT.

The rearrangement links TRBV3-1 (or the pseudogene TRBV3-2) to TRBJ2-7; the match to TRBD1 covers 12 bases. The V segment lost 5 bases and the J segment 6 bases; nucleotides outside the gene matches: 5. The CDR3 is 14 amino acids. The germline gives CDR1 LGHDT, CDR2 YNNKEL (reference sequence). CDR3 sequence reads: CASSWGQGASEQYF. DNA for the CDR3: TGTGCCAGCAGCTGGGGACAGGGGGCAAGCGAGCAGTACTTC.

This chain uses TRBV4-3 with TRBJ1-5; 9 bases align to TRBD1. The CDR3 runs to 17 residues. Germline-derived CDR1 and CDR2 are LGHNA and YSLEER. V trimming: 1 base; J trimming: 4 bases; junction bases outside the gene matches: 8. The CDR3 is CASSQGPDRGGNQPQHF. In DNA, the CDR3 is TGCGCCAGCAGCCAAGGTCCGGACAGGGGCGGTAATCAGCCCCAGCATTTT.

The chain couples TRBV2 to TRBJ2-7; TRBD1 is a possible D gene (6 bases). The germline V gene has CDR1 SNHLY and CDR2 FYNNEI. The V end was cut by 4 bases, the J end by 9 bases, with 22 bases between. The CDR3 has 15 amino acids. The CDR3 loop reads CASSGQPGTKYRQYF. CDR3 sequence (DNA): TGTGCCAGCAGTGGCCAACCCGGGACAAAGTATAGGCAGTACTTC.

This clone was seen once. As DNA, the CDR3 is TGCGCCAGCAGACGAGACAGGGTAGAAACCGGGGAGCTGTTTTTT. This encodes CASRRDRVETGELFF. The rearrangement links TRBV4-1 to TRBJ2-2; 7 bases are shared with TRBD1. The CDR3 consists of 15 residues. After removal of 6 bases from V and 5 bases from J, the junction contained 9 bases not matched to a gene. Germline loops: CDR1 MGHRA, CDR2 YSYEKL.

This rearrangement joins TRBV19 to TRBJ2-7; TRBD1 is a possible D gene (6 bases). V was clipped by 3 bases and J by 0 bases, with 15 bases between them. This CDR3 comprises 16 residues. Germline assignment: CDR1 LNHDA and CDR2 SQIVND (reference sequence). This CDR3 reads CASSMRTDFRSYEQYF. CDR3 nucleotides: TGTGCCAGTAGTATGAGGACAGATTTTCGCTCCTACGAGCAGTACTTC.

The gene calls are TRBV7-6 and TRBJ2-5, with D possibly TRBD2 on 7 matching bases. The CDR3 runs 18 residues. V was shortened by 3 bases and J by 3 bases, with 23 bases between the two germline ends. CDR1 and CDR2 from the germline V gene are SGHVS and FNYEAQ. The CDR3 sequence: CASSFKGLRGPGEETQYF. The CDR3 DNA follows: TGTGCCAGCAGCTTCAAGGGGTTGCGGGGGCCGGGGGAAGAGACCCAGTACTTC. Full variable domain (remainder filled in from reference TRBV7-6 and TRBJ2-5): GAGVSQSPRYKVTKRGQDVALRCDPISGHVSLYWYRQALGQGPEFLTYFNYEAQQDKSGLPNDRFSAERPEGSISTLTIQRTEQRDSAMYRCASSFKGLRGPGEETQYFGPGTRLLVL.

The genes are TRBV27 and TRBJ1-1; tentative D call: TRBD1 (6 bases). This CDR3 has 15 amino acids. CDR1 and CDR2 (germline): MNHEY, SMNVEV (reference sequence). The V and J ends lost 7 bases and 6 bases respectively, with 21 bases between them. The CDR3 DNA reads TGTGCCAGCACCCGAATTACAACAGGGTTCGCTGAAGCTTTCTTT. As protein: CASTRITTGFAEAFF.

The chain employs TRBV29-1 and TRBJ2-4; 7 bases agree with TRBD1. CDR1 and CDR2 (germline): SQVTM, ANQGSEA. V shed 7 bases, J shed 3 bases, and the junction held 12 bases outside the gene matches. The CDR3 consists of 15 residues. CDR3 nucleotides: TGCAGCGGGCGACAGGGCGGCTTTGGCAAAAACATTCAGTACTTC. This sequence encodes CSGRQGGFGKNIQYF.

This chain connects TRBV29-1 to TRBJ1-1; no clear D gene. The ends were cut back, 7 bases at V and 0 bases at J, with 9 bases in the middle. The V gene's germline CDR1 is SQVTM and CDR2 ANQGSEA. This CDR3 comprises 12 residues. The CDR3 bases are TGCAGCGGCCTACCATTGAACACTGAAGCTTTCTTT. Amino acids: CSGLPLNTEAFF.

This sequence joins TRBV6-6 and TRBJ1-3; D might be TRBD1 (5 bases). The length of the CDR3 is 14 residues. CDR1 and CDR2 (germline): MNHNY, SVGAGI (reference sequence). V dropped 10 bases and J dropped 0 bases, with 13 bases sitting between them. The CDR3, as DNA: TGTGCCACGCGGGACGGCGTCTCTGGAAACACCATATATTTT. This encodes CATRDGVSGNTIYF.

The rearrangement joins TRBV30 to TRBJ2-7; the match to TRBD1 covers 7 bases. The CDR3 covers 14 residues. J lost 1 base, V lost 0 bases, and 3 bases had no gene match. From germline, CDR1 is GTSNPN and CDR2 SVGIG (reference sequence). The DNA of the CDR3 is TGTGCCTGGAGTGTAGGGGACAGTTCCTACGAGCAGTACTTC. Its protein is CAWSVGDSSYEQYF.

This clone was counted at least ten times. The gene calls are TRBV7-9 and TRBJ2-7, with 11 bases lining up with TRBD2. The germline CDR1 and CDR2 sequences are SEHNR and FQNEAQ (reference sequence). This CDR3 has 18 residues. Trimming at V came to 0 bases and at J to 0 bases, leaving 7 bases not matched to a gene. CDR3 loop: CASSLAKLAGVSSYEQYF. The CDR3 region has the DNA TGTGCCAGCAGCTTAGCAAAACTAGCGGGGGTTAGCTCCTACGAGCAGTACTTC.

The rearrangement joins TRBV3-1 (or the pseudogene TRBV3-2) to TRBJ2-7; tentatively, D is TRBD1 (5 bases). This CDR3 comprises 14 residues. The ends were cut back, 1 base at V and 4 bases at J, with 11 bases in the middle. Germline lookup yields CDR1 LGHDT and CDR2 YNNKEL (reference sequence). The chain's CDR3 is CASSQVGVGYEQYF. The CDR3 DNA reads TGTGCCAGCAGCCAAGTAGGGGTCGGGTACGAGCAGTACTTC.